Presented here are 30 T cell receptor beta chains from one specimen sequenced in a study of cytomegalovirus exposure and HLA in healthy donors (TCRdb year 2017). The library was built by means of the immunoSEQ multiplex PCR assay. A mixture of 60 forward primers for TCR Vbeta segments and 13 reverse primers for TCR Jbeta segments was used in the multiplex PCR. The table was pulled from immuneACCESS by TCRdb, which kept in-frame rearrangements only. Such tables lose some clones; where checked, under half of the loss comes from unresolved V genes, and the rest has no known cause. This sample comprises fewer than 350,000 clones, roughly 90% of them detected only once. Of the sample, about 2.3% falls within the top ten clones. Source material: PBMCs. The receptors stem from a woman under 30 in good health and CMV-seronegative.

The chain recombines TRBV21-1 with TRBJ1-2; TRBD1, the D gene given by the table, was not confirmed from the DNA. TRBV21-1 is a pseudogene locus. CDR3 length equals 13 residues. CDR3 sequence: CASSTDQGSGYTF. In nucleotides, the CDR3 is TGTGCCAGCAGCACGGATCAGGGGAGTGGCTACACCTTC.

A single count supports this clone. This chain links TRBV5-6 with TRBJ2-1; TRBD1 might be the D (6 bases). The CDR3 covers 13 residues. V dropped 4 bases and J dropped 7 bases, with 12 bases sitting between them. CDR1 and CDR2 (germline): SGHDT, YYEEEE. The CDR3 bases are TGTGCCAGCAGCCTTACAGGGTGGAATGAGCAGTTCTTC. Translation: CASSLTGWNEQFF.

J is TRBJ1-6 and V is TRBV5-1, with a weak D call TRBD1 (5 bases). This CDR3 contains 15 residues. The ends were cut back, 1 base at V and 14 bases at J, with 19 bases in the middle. In germline, CDR1 is SGHRS, CDR2 YFSETQ. The CDR3 spells CASSLIAGPGGTLHF. The CDR3 DNA reads TGCGCCAGCAGCTTGATCGCAGGGCCCGGTGGGACCCTCCACTTT.

The chain joins TRBV11-2 to TRBJ2-3, with D perhaps matching TRBD2 (7 bases). The CDR3 has 15 residues. Germline V lookup: CDR1 SGHAT, CDR2 FQNNGV. Between the trimmed V and J ends, which lost 8 bases and 1 base, there was a span of 16 bases. The CDR3 loop reads CASRIRGAGTDTQYF. For the CDR3, the DNA is TGTGCCAGCCGCATTCGGGGGGCGGGCACAGATACGCAGTATTTT.

The chain combines TRBV6-1 with TRBJ1-1, with TRBD1 as a possible D gene (6 bases). Germline V CDR1 and CDR2: MNHNS, SASEGT. CDR3 length: 13 residues. V lost 8 bases and J 1 base, leaving 11 bases between the germline ends. Here the CDR3 DNA reads TGTGCCAGCCACAGACAGGCGAACACTGAAGCTTTCTTT. Protein: CASHRQANTEAFF.

This chain joins TRBV5-4 and TRBJ2-7, with TRBD1 matching 12 bases. V was clipped by 0 bases and J by 4 bases; unmatched bases: 5. Germline-derived CDR1 and CDR2 are SGHNT and YYREEE (reference sequence). CDR3 length: 16 amino acids. This CDR3 is CASSLDGTGGWYEQYF. DNA for the CDR3: TGTGCCAGCAGCTTGGATGGGACAGGGGGCTGGTACGAGCAGTACTTC.

V gene TRBV12-5 combines with J gene TRBJ1-5; D remains ambiguous. The CDR3 consists of 14 residues. V lost 2 bases and J 1 base, leaving 6 bases between the germline ends. The germline V gene encodes CDR1 LGHNT and CDR2 FRNRAP. This chain's CDR3 is CASGLPGSNQPQHF. DNA for the CDR3: TGTGCTAGTGGTTTGCCGGGGAGCAATCAGCCCCAGCATTTT.

This clone was found a few times. This chain links TRBV4-1 with TRBJ1-2; a weak D match, TRBD1 (5 bases). With 1 base removed from V and 6 bases from J, the gap between germline ends came to 15 bases. This CDR3 is 15 amino acids long. Germline-derived CDR1 and CDR2 are MGHRA and YSYEKL. DNA of the CDR3: TGCGCCAGCAGCCAAGGGGCGGGGGGAGGGAATGGCTACACCTTC. It specifies CASSQGAGGGNGYTF.

The chain is built from TRBV7-9 and TRBJ2-7, with TRBD2 identical over 8 bases. The junction had 18 bases not matched to a gene; V was cut back by 5 bases and J by 0 bases. Germline V lookup: CDR1 SEHNR, CDR2 FQNEAQ (reference sequence). This CDR3 is built from 19 residues. CDR3 DNA sequence: TGTGCCAGCAGCATCCCTCGAACCCTTAGCGGGGAGAGCTCCTACGAGCAGTACTTC. Residues: CASSIPRTLSGESSYEQYF.

The V call is TRBV25-1, the J call TRBJ2-3; 9 nucleotides align to TRBD2. Germline trimming cut 10 bases from V and 2 bases from J; bases unmatched to any gene: 10. CDR1 is MGHDK, CDR2 SYGVNS, per germline. The CDR3 loop spans 15 amino acids. The CDR3 loop reads CATTPTSGYTDTQYF. Written as DNA, the CDR3 is TGTGCCACCACTCCGACTAGCGGCTACACAGATACGCAGTATTTT.

This sequence joins TRBV7-3 and TRBJ2-1; 10 nucleotides match TRBD2. CDR1 SGHTA and CDR2 FQGTGA come from the germline V gene. V dropped 5 bases and J dropped 3; count of bases not matched to a gene: 7. This CDR3 spans 16 amino acids. The CDR3 sequence: CASSEKGLAIYNEQFF. DNA for the CDR3: TGTGCCAGCAGCGAGAAGGGACTAGCGATCTACAATGAGCAGTTCTTC.

The V call is TRBV5-4, the J call TRBJ2-5; tentatively, D is TRBD2 (6 bases). Trimming cost V 0 bases and J 3 bases, with 12 bases left between them. The germline gives CDR1 SGHNT, CDR2 YYREEE (reference sequence). The CDR3 has 15 amino acids. CDR3 sequence (DNA): TGTGCCAGCAGCTTGGACCGGGACTCAAAAGAGACCCAGTACTTC. It is translated as CASSLDRDSKETQYF.

In regard to this clone: Other DNA sequences from this sample encode an identical CDR3 as well. This sequence joins TRBV5-1 and TRBJ2-7; D is perhaps TRBD1 (6 bases). Germline CDR1 reads SGHRS; CDR2 reads YFSETQ. V was clipped by 1 base and J by 3 bases, with 14 bases between them. The CDR3 loop spans 15 amino acids. The CDR3 sequence: CASSLIPGVNYEQYF. The CDR3 region has the DNA TGCGCCAGCAGCTTGATACCAGGGGTCAACTACGAGCAGTACTTC. The full variable domain, rest sourced from reference TRBV5-1 and TRBJ2-7, is KAGVTQTPRYLIKTRGQQVTLSCSPISGHRSVSWYQQTPGQGLQFLFEYFSETQRNKGNFPGRFSGRQFSNSRSEMNVSTLELGDSALYLCASSLIPGVNYEQYFGPGTRLTVT.

This sequence joins TRBV9 and TRBJ2-7, with 10 bases fitting TRBD1. CDR1 SGDLS and CDR2 YYNGEE come from the germline V gene. The CDR3 runs 15 residues. V shed 4 bases and J 6 bases; nucleotides not matched to a gene: 10. DNA for the CDR3: TGTGCCAGCAGCTCAGCCGGGACAGGGGTCGGCGAGCAGTACTTC. It specifies CASSSAGTGVGEQYF. Full variable domain (missing parts from reference TRBV9 and TRBJ2-7): DSGVTQTPKHLITATGQRVTLRCSPRSGDLSVYWYQQSLDQGLQFLIQYYNGEERAKGNILERFSAQQFPDLHSELNLSSLELGDSALYFCASSSAGTGVGEQYFGPGTRLTVT.

CDR3 sequence (DNA): TGTGCCAGTAGTATCGAGTCCTATAATTCACCCCTCCACTTT. Residues: CASSIESYNSPLHF. J is TRBJ1-6 and V is TRBV19; D remains unclear. V lost 3 bases, J lost 1 base, and 4 bases lay in between. CDR3 length: 14 residues. Germline V gene lookup returns CDR1 LNHDA and CDR2 SQIVND (reference sequence). Full variable domain (outside the CDR3, taken from reference TRBV19 and TRBJ1-6): DGGITQSPKYLFRKEGQNVTLSCEQNLNHDAMYWYRQDPGQGLRLIYYSQIVNDFQKGDIAEGYSVSREKKESFPLTVTSAQKNPTAFYLCASSIESYNSPLHFGNGTRLTVT.

V and J are TRBV5-4 and TRBJ1-1; 12 nucleotides match TRBD1. The CDR3 is 17 amino acids. After removal of 0 bases from V and 4 bases from J, the junction contained 7 bases not matched to a gene. Per the germline V gene, CDR1 is SGHNT and CDR2 is YYREEE (reference sequence). This chain's CDR3 is CASSLGGQGARGTEAFF. In nucleotides, the CDR3 is TGTGCCAGCAGCTTGGGGGGACAGGGGGCTAGGGGCACTGAAGCTTTCTTT.

In DNA form, the CDR3 reads TGTGCCAGCAGCGACACTAGCGGGGGGTACAATGAGCAGTTCTTC. As protein: CASSDTSGGYNEQFF. The V call is TRBV2, the J call TRBJ2-1, with 12 nucleotides matching TRBD2. The CDR3 sequence is 15 residues long. Germline CDR1 and CDR2: SNHLY and FYNNEI. J gave up 4 bases and V 6 bases, and 4 bases lay outside the gene matches.

V and J are TRBV5-8 and TRBJ2-2, with TRBD1 identical over 8 bases. The germline CDR1 and CDR2 sequences are SGHTS and YDEGEE. The CDR3 covers 17 residues. Unmatched junction bases numbered 8, after V lost 0 bases and J lost 4 bases. CDR3 bases: TGTGCCAGCAGCTTGGACCAGGGGGCCCTAATCACCGGGGAGCTGTTTTTT. It translates to CASSLDQGALITGELFF. Together with reference TRBV5-8 and TRBJ2-2, the CDR3 gives the full variable domain: EAGVTQSPTHLIKTRGQQATLRCSPISGHTSVYWYQQALGLGLQFLLWYDEGEERNRGNFPPRFSGRQFPNYSSELNVNALELEDSALYLCASSLDQGALITGELFFGEGSRLTVL.

The chain combines TRBV12-5 with TRBJ1-1, with D perhaps TRBD1 (5 bases). The length of the CDR3 is 14 residues. The ends were cut back, 4 bases at V and 1 base at J, with 10 bases in the middle. In germline, CDR1 is LGHNT, CDR2 FRNRAP. Written as DNA, the CDR3 is TGTGCTAGTGGTTGGGGACTCACGAACACTGAAGCTTTCTTT. As protein: CASGWGLTNTEAFF.

The chain is built from TRBV18 and TRBJ2-3; D remains ambiguous. This CDR3 has 13 amino acids. The germline V gene has CDR1 KGHSH and CDR2 LQKENI. V shed 3 bases and J shed 3 bases, with 7 bases lying between them. CDR3 region: CASSPTTTDTQYF. The CDR3 DNA is TGTGCCAGCTCACCCACTACTACAGATACGCAGTATTTT.

V is TRBV7-8 and J is TRBJ2-7; TRBD1 is a possible D gene (6 bases). Deletions cut 9 bases from V and 6 bases from J, with 15 bases between. Germline V gene data show CDR1 as SGHVS and CDR2 as FQNEAQ. The CDR3 extends over 12 amino acids. CDR3 region: CASHNRVGEQYF. The CDR3 DNA follows: TGTGCCAGTCATAACAGGGTCGGCGAGCAGTACTTC.

In DNA, the CDR3 is TGTGCCAGCAGTTCACCCCCCGGGACAGGGGCCTACGAGCAGTACTTC. The encoded protein is CASSSPPGTGAYEQYF. The chain combines TRBV7-4 with TRBJ2-7, with 10 bases aligning to TRBD1. The junction had 10 bases not matched to a gene; V was cut back by 6 bases and J by 2 bases. Germline CDR1 is SGHVT and CDR2 is SQSDAQ. This CDR3 spans 16 amino acids.

The gene calls are TRBV6-5 and TRBJ1-1; D ambiguous. The CDR3 consists of 16 residues. Trimming pared 4 bases from V and 0 bases from J, leaving 15 bases between. Germline CDR1 MNHEY, CDR2 SVGAGI. The CDR3 sequence: CASSFNYWQVNTEAFF. The CDR3 region has the DNA TGTGCCAGCAGTTTTAATTATTGGCAGGTGAACACTGAAGCTTTCTTT.

J is TRBJ2-1 and V is TRBV5-1; 15 nucleotides agree with TRBD2. This CDR3 has 17 amino acids. The trim removed 0 bases at V and 6 bases at J, leaving 4 bases unmatched. Germline lookup yields CDR1 SGHRS and CDR2 YFSETQ. The CDR3 DNA follows: TGCGCCAGCAGCTTGGGGGGGACTAGCGGGGGGCCCAATGAGCAGTTCTTC. Its translation: CASSLGGTSGGPNEQFF.

This CDR3 is CASSTRQGERGYTF. The CDR3 DNA is TGTGCCAGCAGTACCAGACAGGGTGAGCGAGGCTACACCTTC. The chain joins TRBV6-5 to TRBJ1-2, with 7 bases identical to TRBD1. The germline V gene encodes CDR1 MNHEY and CDR2 SVGAGI. V shed 5 bases, J shed 8 bases, and the junction held 11 bases outside the gene matches. This CDR3 is built from 14 residues.

This rearrangement joins TRBV7-9 to TRBJ1-4; D call uncertain. The CDR3 spans 15 residues. Trimming took 2 bases from V and 8 from J, leaving 15 bases between them. Germline CDR1 SEHNR, CDR2 FQNEAQ (reference sequence). The CDR3 nucleotides read TGTGCCAGCAGCTTACCCGGACGGACGGGAGAAAAACTGTTTTTT. This codes for CASSLPGRTGEKLFF. The full variable domain, with the rest looked up from reference TRBV7-9 and TRBJ1-4, is DTGVSQNPRHKITKRGQNVTFRCDPISEHNRLYWYRQTLGQGPEFLTYFQNEAQLEKSRLLSDRFSAERPKGSFSTLEIQRTEQGDSAMYLCASSLPGRTGEKLFFGSGTQLSVL.

V and J are TRBV11-3 and TRBJ2-3; D remains ambiguous. The ends were cut back, 1 base at V and 2 bases at J, with 13 bases in the middle. This CDR3 comprises 16 residues. Germline CDR1 is SGHNT and CDR2 is YENEEA. The CDR3 here is CASSLGSRPHTDTQYF. CDR3 DNA: TGTGCCAGCAGCTTAGGGAGTAGGCCCCACACAGATACGCAGTATTTT.

The V call is TRBV4-2, the J call TRBJ2-5, with D maybe TRBD1 (6 bases). The V end was cut by 4 bases, the J end by 5 bases, with 11 bases between. Germline V gene data show CDR1 as LGHNA and CDR2 as YNFKEQ. The CDR3 is 13 residues long. This CDR3 reads CASSRGHGETQYF. CDR3 DNA sequence: TGTGCCAGCAGCCGGGGGCATGGGGAGACCCAGTACTTC.

This clone has more than one count but fewer than ten. The chain has TRBV10-3 and TRBJ2-5; a possible D gene is TRBD1 (6 bases). The CDR3 covers 13 residues. V was cut by 6 bases and J by 5 bases, with 13 bases left in between. CDR1 is ENHRY, CDR2 SYGVKD, per germline. The CDR3 DNA reads TGTGCCATCAGGAGACAGGACGGGGAGACCCAGTACTTC. This sequence encodes CAIRRQDGETQYF.

Points on this clone: The germline gene is not matched at one end of the junction; a read error may be the cause. Other nucleotide sequences in the sample specify the same CDR3. V usage is TRBV5-1 and J usage is TRBJ1-6; tentative D call: TRBD1 (6 bases). This CDR3 spans 13 amino acids. Germline V gene lookup returns CDR1 SGHRS and CDR2 YFSETQ. Here the CDR3 DNA reads TGCGCCAGCAGCCCCCAGGGGAATTCCCCCCTCCACTTT. Its protein is CASSPQGNSPLHF.